Each of the 30 T cell receptor beta chains below was sequenced from the same sample in a study of cytomegalovirus exposure and HLA in healthy donors. The PCR was carried out with 60 Vbeta primers and 13 Jbeta primers. The repertoire was sequenced with immunoSEQ multiplex PCR; TCRdb's copy has only in-frame clones and lacks some. The sample holds some 110,000 clones, 78% seen once. Sequencing was performed on PBMCs. All receptors come from a man aged 40-55 years in good health and CMV-seronegative.

V usage is TRBV5-1 and J usage is TRBJ1-1; 9 bases align to TRBD1. Germline loops: CDR1 SGHRS, CDR2 YFSETQ. This CDR3 region has 18 residues. Trimming took 1 base from V and 0 from J; bases not matched to a gene: 10. The CDR3 DNA reads TGCGCCAGCAGCTTGTCCGGCGGGGACAGGGCTATGAACACTGAAGCTTTCTTT. Translated: CASSLSGGDRAMNTEAFF.

This clone was detected a few times. The V gene is TRBV7-9, the J gene TRBJ1-1; D is undetermined. V gave up 3 bases and J gave up 6 bases, with 11 bases separating them. This CDR3 contains 13 residues. Germline values: CDR1 SEHNR, CDR2 FQNEAQ (reference sequence). CDR3 DNA sequence: TGTGCCAGCAGCTTCCCTCAGGAGGCTGAAGCTTTCTTT. This gives the protein CASSFPQEAEAFF.

The chain couples TRBV7-2 to TRBJ2-2; D is uncertain. Germline loops: CDR1 SGHTA, CDR2 FQGNSA. Deletions cut 3 bases from V and 4 bases from J, with 12 bases between. The CDR3 loop spans 15 amino acids. The CDR3 sequence: CASSFWSHGTGELFF. The CDR3 DNA is TGTGCCAGCAGCTTTTGGTCACATGGCACCGGGGAGCTGTTTTTT.

The V gene is TRBV11-2, the J gene TRBJ2-4, with D possibly TRBD1 on 5 matching bases. V was pared by 3 bases and J by 2 bases, with 11 bases between. Germline loops: CDR1 SGHAT, CDR2 FQNNGV. CDR3 size: 15 residues. CDR3 sequence (DNA): TGTGCCAGCAGCTTGACACAGGCCTCCAAAAACATTCAGTACTTC. Its translation is CASSLTQASKNIQYF.

The V and J genes are TRBV18 and TRBJ2-5, with D tentatively TRBD1 (5 bases). V lost 2 bases to trimming and J lost 6 bases, with 22 bases between them. This CDR3 has 17 residues. Germline CDR1 reads KGHSH; CDR2 reads LQKENI. The CDR3 region is CASSPVQGRASFKTQYF. CDR3 sequence (DNA): TGTGCCAGCTCACCAGTCCAGGGCAGGGCAAGTTTTAAGACCCAGTACTTC. Drawing the rest from reference TRBV18 and TRBJ2-5, the complete variable domain is NAGVMQNPRHLVRRRGQEARLRCSPMKGHSHVYWYRQLPEEGLKFMVYLQKENIIDESGMPKERFSAEFPKEGPSILRIQQVVRGDSAAYFCASSPVQGRASFKTQYFGPGTRLLVL.

The count of this clone is one. The V call is TRBV19, the J call TRBJ2-7; 11 nucleotides align to TRBD2. The germline CDR1 and CDR2 sequences are LNHDA and SQIVND (reference sequence). The CDR3 contains 14 residues. V gave up 6 bases and J gave up 2 bases; unmatched junction bases: 3. The CDR3, as DNA: TGTGCCAGTAGCTCTAGCGGGGGGACCTACGAGCAGTACTTC. Translation: CASSSSGGTYEQYF.

The chain couples TRBV29-1 to TRBJ1-5; perhaps TRBD1 as D (6 bases). V lost 5 bases and J 1 base, leaving 9 bases between the germline ends. The CDR3 length is 13 residues. Germline CDR1 and CDR2: SQVTM and ANQGSEA. CDR3 region: CSVQGLSNQPQHF. The CDR3 nucleotides read TGCAGCGTTCAGGGGTTGAGCAATCAGCCCCAGCATTTT.

This sequence joins TRBV7-2 and TRBJ2-7, with D unresolved. V lost 4 bases, J lost 2 bases, and 18 bases lay in between. The CDR3 consists of 16 residues. From germline, CDR1 is SGHTA and CDR2 FQGNSA. The CDR3 loop reads CASSSSWATSTYEQYF. CDR3 in DNA: TGTGCCAGCAGCTCCAGTTGGGCCACGAGCACCTACGAGCAGTACTTC.

The chain employs TRBV5-1 and TRBJ2-7; 7 nucleotides align to TRBD1. Trimming took 9 bases from V and 6 from J; bases not matched to a gene: 6. The V gene's germline CDR1 is SGHRS and CDR2 YFSETQ. There are 11 residues in the CDR3. This chain's CDR3 is CATKGAGEQYF. CDR3 DNA: TGCGCCACAAAGGGGGCCGGCGAGCAGTACTTC.

This sequence joins TRBV4-3 and TRBJ1-5; no firm D call. Germline CDR1 LGHNA, CDR2 YSLEER. V lost 0 bases and J lost 0, with 6 bases in between. This CDR3 comprises 15 residues. CDR3 protein: CASSQDRGSNQPQHF. The CDR3 coding sequence is TGCGCCAGCAGCCAAGATAGAGGTAGCAATCAGCCCCAGCATTTT.

This chain uses TRBV29-1 with TRBJ1-5; TRBD1 is a possible D gene (5 bases). Germline loops: CDR1 SQVTM, CDR2 ANQGSEA. The ends were cut back, 7 bases at V and 3 bases at J, with 13 bases in the middle. The CDR3 sequence is 13 residues long. Here the CDR3 DNA reads TGCAGCGCAATTACAGGTTCCAATCAGCCCCAGCATTTT. Translation gives CSAITGSNQPQHF.

V is TRBV7-9 and J is TRBJ2-1; a possible D gene is TRBD2 (6 bases). CDR3 length: 14 amino acids. In germline, CDR1 is SEHNR, CDR2 FQNEAQ (reference sequence). Trimming cost V 8 bases and J 4 bases, with 15 bases left between them. The CDR3, as DNA: TGTGCCAGCGGAGGGTGGCCTAATTACAATGAGCAGTTCTTC. This translates into CASGGWPNYNEQFF.

The rearrangement joins TRBV9 to TRBJ1-4; TRBD1 matches at 8 bases. V was clipped by 4 bases and J by 7 bases; unmatched bases: 12. Looked up from germline, CDR1 is SGDLS and CDR2 is YYNGEE. The CDR3 has 16 residues. The CDR3 coding sequence is TGTGCCAGCAGCCCCGAACAGACAGGGGATCGTGAAAAACTGTTTTTT. Translated, it gives CASSPEQTGDREKLFF.

The chain has TRBV7-6 and TRBJ1-1; 7 positions match TRBD1. The CDR3 length is 16 residues. CDR1 and CDR2 (germline): SGHVS, FNYEAQ. V lost 5 bases and J lost 3; bases outside the gene matches: 12. Here the CDR3 DNA reads TGTGCCAGCAGCAGCAGACAGGGTTCCCTCCACACTGAAGCTTTCTTT. It codes for CASSSRQGSLHTEAFF.

This chain links TRBV19 with TRBJ2-2; a weak D match, TRBD1 (6 bases). Germline CDR1 and CDR2: LNHDA and SQIVND (reference sequence). The V gene lost 1 base and the J gene lost 3 bases, with 12 bases spanning the gap. This CDR3 is built from 16 residues. CDR3 sequence: CASSIGRRGYTGELFF. DNA for the CDR3: TGTGCCAGTAGTATAGGTCGCAGGGGATACACCGGGGAGCTGTTTTTT.

A single count supports this clone. This chain joins TRBV5-1 and TRBJ2-7, with 7 bases fitting TRBD2. The CDR3 runs to 15 residues. Trimming took 2 bases from V and 2 from J; bases not matched to a gene: 7. Germline assignment: CDR1 SGHRS and CDR2 YFSETQ. The CDR3 sequence: CASSFSSGPTYEQYF. The CDR3, as DNA: TGCGCCAGCAGCTTTTCTAGCGGTCCAACCTACGAGCAGTACTTC.

This chain joins TRBV6-4 and TRBJ2-7; the match to TRBD2 covers 7 bases. Germline trimming cut 8 bases from V and 3 bases from J; bases unmatched to any gene: 7. The germline V gene encodes CDR1 MRHNA and CDR2 SNTAGT. CDR3 length: 13 residues. CDR3 coding DNA: TGTGCCAGCTCAGCGGGGCCGGGCTACGAGCAGTACTTC. Residues: CASSAGPGYEQYF.

The J gene is TRBJ1-2, the V gene TRBV9, with TRBD1 matching over 11 bases. Germline-derived CDR1 and CDR2 are SGDLS and YYNGEE. The CDR3 is made up of 15 amino acids. Trimming took 2 bases from V and 6 from J; bases not matched to a gene: 6. The DNA for the CDR3 is TGTGCCAGCAGCGTGCGGGACAGGGGGAAGGATGGCTACACCTTC. Protein product: CASSVRDRGKDGYTF.

The chain employs TRBV5-6 and TRBJ1-1, with D uncertain. In germline, CDR1 is SGHDT, CDR2 YYEEEE. V lost 2 bases and J 1 base, leaving 12 bases between the germline ends. The CDR3 spans 15 residues. CDR3 protein: CASSFWFSRNTEAFF. The CDR3 DNA reads as TGTGCCAGCAGCTTCTGGTTCAGTCGGAACACTGAAGCTTTCTTT.

The rearrangement joins TRBV14 to TRBJ1-4; 10 bases map to TRBD1. The germline V gene encodes CDR1 SGHDN and CDR2 FVKESK. The CDR3 loop spans 16 amino acids. V gave up 3 bases and J gave up 5 bases; unmatched junction bases: 6. CDR3 sequence reads: CASSHLSGQGNEKLFF. The DNA for the CDR3 is TGTGCCAGCAGCCACCTATCGGGACAGGGGAATGAAAAACTGTTTTTT.

This clone was recorded a few times. The chain has TRBV7-9 and TRBJ2-7, with 7 bases matching TRBD1. The CDR3 is 15 residues long. Germline V gene lookup returns CDR1 SEHNR and CDR2 FQNEAQ (reference sequence). J lost 4 bases, V lost 4 bases, and 10 bases had no gene match. The CDR3 reads CASSSPDRKGYEQYF. Written as DNA, the CDR3 is TGTGCCAGCAGCTCGCCGGACAGGAAGGGGTACGAGCAGTACTTC.

The table lists this clone with a few counts. The gene calls are TRBV5-1 and TRBJ2-7; D gene unclear. Germline V gene data show CDR1 as SGHRS and CDR2 as YFSETQ. This CDR3 contains 14 residues. V was trimmed by 1 base and J by 2 bases, leaving 10 bases between them. CDR3 sequence reads: CASSLIARTYEQYF. Here the CDR3 DNA reads TGCGCCAGCAGCTTGATTGCCAGAACCTACGAGCAGTACTTC. The variable domain in full, completed from reference TRBV5-1 and TRBJ2-7, reads KAGVTQTPRYLIKTRGQQVTLSCSPISGHRSVSWYQQTPGQGLQFLFEYFSETQRNKGNFPGRFSGRQFSNSRSEMNVSTLELGDSALYLCASSLIARTYEQYFGPGTRLTVT.

The chain recombines TRBV19 with TRBJ1-4; 9 bases align to TRBD1. The CDR3 is 13 amino acids. Germline V gene sequence: CDR1 LNHDA, CDR2 SQIVND (reference sequence). V gave up 10 bases and J gave up 6 bases; unmatched junction bases: 6. Here the CDR3 reads CATTDRGDEKLFF. The DNA of the CDR3 is TGTGCCACCACCGACAGGGGGGATGAAAAACTGTTTTTT.

This clone was detected only a few times. The genes are TRBV29-1 and TRBJ1-2, with TRBD1 matching 9 bases. The CDR3 covers 11 residues. Germline CDR1 reads SQVTM; CDR2 reads ANQGSEA. V was clipped by 6 bases and J by 11 bases; unmatched bases: 7. The CDR3 reads CSVSGTGIYTF. The DNA for the CDR3 is TGCAGCGTCTCCGGGACAGGGATTTACACCTTC.

The rearrangement joins TRBV28 to TRBJ1-5; D unclear. V was trimmed by 7 bases and J by 7 bases, leaving 11 bases between them. Germline V CDR1 and CDR2: MDHEN, SYDVKM. CDR3 length: 12 amino acids. This CDR3 is CASNSINQPQHF. CDR3 sequence (DNA): TGTGCCAGCAACTCCATTAACCAGCCCCAGCATTTT.

The chain employs TRBV14 and TRBJ2-7, with 8 bases identical to TRBD1. Germline loops: CDR1 SGHDN, CDR2 FVKESK. The CDR3 runs to 16 residues. The J segment lost 1 base and the V segment lost 4 bases, leaving 9 bases of the junction unmatched. The CDR3, as DNA: TGTGCCAGCAGCCCCCCAGGGGGCTCGGGGTCCTACGAGCAGTACTTC. Amino acid sequence: CASSPPGGSGSYEQYF.

The V call is TRBV4-3, the J call TRBJ2-7; 7 bases fit TRBD1. Unmatched junction bases numbered 10, after V lost 3 bases and J lost 5 bases. CDR1 is LGHNA, CDR2 YSLEER, per germline. There are 15 residues in the CDR3. This CDR3 is CASSHEFKQGHEQYF. CDR3 in DNA: TGCGCCAGCAGCCACGAATTCAAACAGGGGCACGAGCAGTACTTC.

DNA of the CDR3: TGTGCCAGCAAGTGGGGTGGACAGGGAGAACGAAGCGGCTACACCTTC. Translating it yields CASKWGGQGERSGYTF. This rearrangement joins TRBV2 to TRBJ1-2; TRBD1 matches at 8 bases. CDR3 length equals 16 residues. V dropped 7 bases and J dropped 8; count of bases not matched to a gene: 18. CDR1 and CDR2 (germline): SNHLY, FYNNEI.

This chain links TRBV6-4 with TRBJ2-2; 7 bases are shared with TRBD2. Per the germline V gene, CDR1 is MRHNA and CDR2 is SNTAGT. The CDR3 consists of 16 residues. Trimming took 3 bases from V and 0 from J; bases not matched to a gene: 4. As DNA, the CDR3 is TGTGCCAGCAGTGAGGCCGGGACTACGAACACCGGGGAGCTGTTTTTT. This gives the protein CASSEAGTTNTGELFF.

The chain has TRBV7-3 and TRBJ2-1, with D tentatively TRBD1 (5 bases). V lost 2 bases and J lost 8, with 13 bases in between. The CDR3 is 14 amino acids. Germline lookup yields CDR1 SGHTA and CDR2 FQGTGA. The CDR3 region is CASSLRSLGDEQFF. The CDR3 bases are TGTGCCAGCAGCTTACGGTCCCTAGGGGATGAGCAGTTCTTC.